The subject of this entry is one TCR beta chain. This CDR3 contains 16 residues. The germline gives CDR1 SQVTM, CDR2 ANQGSEA. Deletions cut 6 bases from V and 1 base from J, with 20 bases between. The data were obtained in a study of OX40 agonist ivuxolimab in advanced cancers. Study details: Eligibility rules accepted prior anti-PD-1, anti-PD-L1 or anti-CTLA-4 therapy, and 35% to 40% had some. Partial responses, seen in three patients, involved one hepatocellular carcinoma and two cutaneous melanomas.

Using immunoSEQ multiplex PCR, the repertoire was profiled, and TCRdb retains in-frame clones only, with some absent. The sample lists 45,000 or so clones; about nine tenths were seen once. No patient had autoimmune disease or received systemic immunosuppression. This receptor was taken from an adult with an advanced solid tumor such as melanoma, head and neck, liver or kidney cancer. V is TRBV29-1 and J is TRBJ2-3; perhaps D is TRBD1 or TRBD2 (7 bases each). The specimen was CD4+ or CD8+ T cells sorted from blood, collected in a trial of the OX40 agonist ivuxolimab. Here the CDR3 reads CSVIPRGGGGTDTQYF. The DNA of the CDR3 is TGCAGCGTAATCCCCAGGGGGGGAGGGGGCACAGATACGCAGTATTTT.